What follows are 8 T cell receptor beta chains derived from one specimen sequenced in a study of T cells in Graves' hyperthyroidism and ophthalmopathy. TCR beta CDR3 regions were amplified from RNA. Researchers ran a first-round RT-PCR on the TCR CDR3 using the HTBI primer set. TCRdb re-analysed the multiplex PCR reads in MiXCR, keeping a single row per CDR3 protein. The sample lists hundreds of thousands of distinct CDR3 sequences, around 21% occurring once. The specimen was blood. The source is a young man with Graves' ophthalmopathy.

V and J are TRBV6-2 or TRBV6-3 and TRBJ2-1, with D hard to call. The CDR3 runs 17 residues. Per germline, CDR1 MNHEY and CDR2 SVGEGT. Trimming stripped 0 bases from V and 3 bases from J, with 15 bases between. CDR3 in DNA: TGTGCCAGCAGTTACTCGCTTCAAGGGAACGGCTACAATGAGCAGTTCTTC. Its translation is CASSYSLQGNGYNEQFF.

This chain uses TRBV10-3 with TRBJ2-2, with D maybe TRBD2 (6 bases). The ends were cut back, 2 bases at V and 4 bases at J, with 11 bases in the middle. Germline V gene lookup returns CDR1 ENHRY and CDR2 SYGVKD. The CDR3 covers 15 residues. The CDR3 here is CAISEGRGATGELFF. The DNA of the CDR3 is TGTGCCATCAGTGAGGGGCGGGGAGCCACCGGGGAGCTGTTTTTT.

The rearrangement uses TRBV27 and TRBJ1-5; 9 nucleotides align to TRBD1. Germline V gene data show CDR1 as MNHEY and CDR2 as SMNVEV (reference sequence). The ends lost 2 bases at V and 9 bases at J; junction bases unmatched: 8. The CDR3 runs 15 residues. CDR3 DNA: TGTGCCAGCAGTTTAGCCGGGGGGACAGGGCGGCCCCAGCATTTT. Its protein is CASSLAGGTGRPQHF.

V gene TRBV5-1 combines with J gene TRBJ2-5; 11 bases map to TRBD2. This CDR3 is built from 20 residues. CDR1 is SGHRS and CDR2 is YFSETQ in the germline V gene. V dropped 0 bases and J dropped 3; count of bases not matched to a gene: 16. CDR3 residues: CASSLARGTSGRRKKETQYF. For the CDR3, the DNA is TGCGCCAGCAGCTTGGCACGCGGGACTAGCGGAAGGAGAAAAAAAGAGACCCAGTACTTC.

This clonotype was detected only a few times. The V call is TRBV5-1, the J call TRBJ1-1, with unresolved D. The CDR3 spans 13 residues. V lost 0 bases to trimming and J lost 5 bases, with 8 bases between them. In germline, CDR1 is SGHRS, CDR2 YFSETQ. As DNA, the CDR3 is TGCGCCAGCAGCTTGGAGGTATCAACTGAAGCTTTCTTT. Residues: CASSLEVSTEAFF.

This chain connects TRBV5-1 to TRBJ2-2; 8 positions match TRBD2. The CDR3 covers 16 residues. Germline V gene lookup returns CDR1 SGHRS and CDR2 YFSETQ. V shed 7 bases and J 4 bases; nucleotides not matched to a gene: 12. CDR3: CASFESGSSGTGELFF. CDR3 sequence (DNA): TGCGCCAGCTTCGAAAGCGGGAGTTCGGGCACCGGGGAGCTGTTTTTT.

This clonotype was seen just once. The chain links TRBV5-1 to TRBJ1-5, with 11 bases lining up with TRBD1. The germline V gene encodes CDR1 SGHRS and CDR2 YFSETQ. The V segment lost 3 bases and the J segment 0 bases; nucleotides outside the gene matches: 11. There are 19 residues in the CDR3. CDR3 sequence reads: CASSYTGTGGTYSNQPQHF. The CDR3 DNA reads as TGCGCCAGCAGCTATACCGGGACAGGGGGGACCTATAGCAATCAGCCCCAGCATTTT.

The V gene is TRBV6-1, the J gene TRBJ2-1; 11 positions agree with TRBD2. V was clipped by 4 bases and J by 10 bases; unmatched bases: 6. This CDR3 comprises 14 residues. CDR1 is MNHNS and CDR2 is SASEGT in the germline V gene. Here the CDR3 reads CASSAGLAEAEQFF. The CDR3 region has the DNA TGTGCCAGCAGTGCGGGACTAGCGGAGGCGGAGCAGTTCTTC.